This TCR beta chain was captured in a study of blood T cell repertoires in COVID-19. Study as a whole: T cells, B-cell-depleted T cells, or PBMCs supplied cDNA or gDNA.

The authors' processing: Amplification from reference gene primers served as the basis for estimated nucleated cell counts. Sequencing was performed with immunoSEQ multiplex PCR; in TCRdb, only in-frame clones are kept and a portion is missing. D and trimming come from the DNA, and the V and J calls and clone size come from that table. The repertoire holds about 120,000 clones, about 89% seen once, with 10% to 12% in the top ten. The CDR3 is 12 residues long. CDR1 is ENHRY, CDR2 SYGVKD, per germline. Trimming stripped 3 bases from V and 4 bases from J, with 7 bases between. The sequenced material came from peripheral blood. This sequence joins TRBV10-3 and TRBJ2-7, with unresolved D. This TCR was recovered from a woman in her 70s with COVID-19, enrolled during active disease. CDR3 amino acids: CAISDLFYEQYF. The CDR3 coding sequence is TGTGCCATCAGTGATCTCTTTTACGAGCAGTACTTC.